This TCR beta chain came from a study of shared clonotypes between healthy human individuals. Sequencing used immunoSEQ multiplex PCR; TCRdb keeps in-frame clones, though not all of them. Seen here are roughly 2.2 million clones, 80% to 95% observed once, and the top ten hold 0.35% to 0.5%. The length of the CDR3 is 16 residues. Germline V lookup: CDR1 MNHNY, CDR2 SVGAGI (reference sequence). Trimming removed 6 bases at V and 4 bases at J, with 22 bases between. This clonotype was obtained from a man aged 18 to 30 in good health. Some clones in this sample may be carry-over from other donors' samples. Material for sequencing was naive CD4+ T cells from PBMCs. Sample subset: CD45RA+ positively selected. The V gene is TRBV6-6, the J gene TRBJ2-7, with D possibly being TRBD1 (5 bases). The chain's CDR3 is CASSSQGAALIYEQYF. DNA for the CDR3: TGTGCCAGCAGCTCCCAAGGGGCCGCCCTTATATACGAGCAGTACTTC.